This T cell receptor beta chain is from a study of blood T cell repertoires in COVID-19. TCRdb keeps only in-frame clones here, not all; method: immunoSEQ multiplex PCR. In the table there are 250,000 to 300,000 clones, about 88% of which are singletons. The length of the CDR3 is 15 residues. V lost 4 bases, J lost 4 bases, and 5 bases stayed unmatched. Germline V lookup: CDR1 LNHNV, CDR2 YYDKDF (reference sequence). Sequencing was done on a sample of peripheral blood. The sequence was collected from a man younger than 45 with active or convalescent COVID-19. The chain recombines TRBV15 with TRBJ2-1; TRBD1 agrees at 9 bases. The DNA of the CDR3 is TGTGCCACCAGCACATCGGGACAGGGATACAATGAGCAGTTCTTC. Translating it yields CATSTSGQGYNEQFF.